The next 16 T cell receptor beta chains were all read from a single sample in a study of neurological immune-mediated disorders. TCRdb reprocessed the 5' RACE reads with MiXCR, giving one entry per CDR3 protein. The sample consists of about 49,000 distinct CDR3 sequences, around 13% of them appearing once. Time point specified: longitudinal time-point 2. The sequenced material came from PBMCs. Source of these receptors: a male donor with HTLV-1-associated myelopathy (HAM/TSP).

In the case of this clonotype: Possible read error: a much larger clone is one base away. The genes are TRBV2 and TRBJ1-1; D ambiguous. V lost 1 base and J lost 0, with 3 bases in between. This CDR3 contains 13 residues. Germline V CDR1 and CDR2: SNHLY, FYNNEI. CDR3 loop: CASSEVVNTEAFF. CDR3 nucleotide sequence: TGTGCCAGCAGTGAAGTCGTGAACACTGAAGCTTTCTTT.

With regard to this clonotype: One junction end does not reproduce the germline sequence, and a read error may be involved. The genes are TRBV5-1 and TRBJ1-5; D not certain. CDR3 length: 16 amino acids. The V gene's germline CDR1 is SGHRS and CDR2 YFSETQ. In DNA form, the CDR3 reads TGCGCCAGCAGCCCGGAGGGAGTAAAGGGCAATCAGCCCCGGCATTTT. It specifies CASSPEGVKGNQPRHF.

This clonotype was observed at least ten times. The germline gene is not matched at one end of the junction; a read error may be the cause. The chain employs TRBV20-1 and TRBJ2-7, with 9 nucleotides matching TRBD1. The germline CDR1 and CDR2 sequences are DFQATT and SNEGSKA (reference sequence). The CDR3 is made up of 12 amino acids. CDR3 in DNA: TGCAGTGCTAGGGAGTCCGGGACAGGGCTCAACTTC. Protein product: CSARESGTGLNF.

Details on this clonotype: No DNA is shown, since the ends of the CDR3 on it are uncertain; the CDR3 is the one TCRdb lists. The chain recombines TRBV7-9 with TRBJ1-5; the D call in the table, TRBD1, was not verified against the DNA. Germline V gene sequence: CDR1 SEHNR, CDR2 FQNEAQ (reference sequence). The CDR3 is 20 residues long, ends included. CDR3 sequence: CASSFYICSVHGTGNQPQHF.

This clonotype has ten or more counts. The V call is TRBV15, the J call TRBJ2-1; 10 bases are shared with TRBD2. Germline V gene sequence: CDR1 LNHNV, CDR2 YYDKDF (reference sequence). This CDR3 has 15 amino acids. The ends lost 5 bases at V and 4 bases at J; junction bases unmatched: 5. In DNA form, the CDR3 reads TGTGCCACCAGCCCCCAGCGGGGGGGTTACAATGAGCAGTTCTTC. It is translated as CATSPQRGGYNEQFF.

This clonotype was recorded at least ten times. J is TRBJ2-7 and V is TRBV20-1; 7 bases fit TRBD1. CDR1 is DFQATT and CDR2 is SNEGSKA in the germline V gene (reference sequence). With V trimmed by 3 bases and J by 5 bases, 13 bases remained unmatched. The CDR3 consists of 15 residues. The CDR3 spells CSASKTLQGWDEQYF. The CDR3 DNA sequence: TGCAGTGCTAGCAAAACCTTACAGGGGTGGGACGAGCAGTACTTC.

This clonotype has a count of ten or more. J is TRBJ2-1 and V is TRBV12-3 or TRBV12-4; no firm D call. V gave up 5 bases and J gave up 5 bases, with 16 bases separating them. CDR3 length: 15 residues. The CDR3 is CASSLVPNLNNEQFF. The CDR3 region has the DNA TGTGCCAGCAGTCTTGTCCCTAACTTAAACAATGAGCAGTTCTTC.

This clonotype has a count of ten or more. The V call is TRBV5-1, the J call TRBJ1-4; 9 bases map to TRBD1. This CDR3 is 14 amino acids long. With V trimmed by 4 bases and J by 8 bases, 6 bases remained unmatched. CDR1 is SGHRS and CDR2 is YFSETQ in the germline V gene. CDR3 DNA sequence: TGCGCCAGCAGCCTGGGACAGGGTGGGGAAAAACTGTTTTTT. It is translated as CASSLGQGGEKLFF. The full variable domain, completed using reference TRBV5-1 and TRBJ1-4, is KAGVTQTPRYLIKTRGQQVTLSCSPISGHRSVSWYQQTPGQGLQFLFEYFSETQRNKGNFPGRFSGRQFSNSRSEMNVSTLELGDSALYLCASSLGQGGEKLFFGSGTQLSVL.

This clonotype came up many times. The genes are TRBV7-2 and TRBJ1-2; 8 bases are a match to TRBD1. The CDR3 covers 14 residues. The germline CDR1 and CDR2 sequences are SGHTA and FQGNSA. V was clipped by 3 bases and J by 6 bases; unmatched bases: 6. The CDR3 nucleotides read TGTGCCAGCAGCTTGGACAGGGACAGTAATGGCTACACCTTC. Translating gives CASSLDRDSNGYTF.

Notes on this clonotype: With a much larger clone just one base away, this may be a read error. This chain uses TRBV5-6 with TRBJ1-2; TRBD1 might be the D (5 bases). CDR1 and CDR2 from the germline V gene are SGHDT and YYEEEE. Trimming removed 4 bases at V and 0 bases at J, with 16 bases between. The CDR3 extends over 16 amino acids. The CDR3 DNA sequence: TGTGCCAGCAGCGACCCTAGGACACGAGCTAACTATGGCTACACCTTC. This codes for CASSDPRTRANYGYTF. Complete variable domain (other parts from reference TRBV5-6 and TRBJ1-2): DAGVTQSPTHLIKTRGQQVTLRCSPKSGHDTVSWYQQALGQGPQFIFQYYEEEERQRGNFPDRFSGHQFPNYSSELNVNALLLGDSALYLCASSDPRTRANYGYTFGSGTRLTVV.

In its sample, this clonotype was seen many times. V usage is TRBV20-1 and J usage is TRBJ2-7; D gene ambiguous. Germline loops: CDR1 DFQATT, CDR2 SNEGSKA (reference sequence). The CDR3 has 13 amino acids. V was pared by 0 bases and J by 6 bases, with 12 bases between. The DNA of the CDR3 is TGCAGTGCTAGAGATCCATATGGGCCCGAGCAGTACTTC. Translated, it gives CSARDPYGPEQYF.

This clonotype was detected ten times or more. This chain uses TRBV20-1 with TRBJ1-6; 8 bases align to TRBD1. CDR1 is DFQATT, CDR2 SNEGSKA, per germline (reference sequence). The length of the CDR3 is 15 residues. V was clipped by 6 bases and J by 7 bases; unmatched bases: 11. The CDR3 here is CSAWGAGQVNSPLHF. The CDR3 DNA sequence: TGCAGTGCCTGGGGGGCGGGACAGGTCAATTCACCCCTCCACTTT.

This clonotype was detected ten times or more. The CDR3 spells CASSHHVGPNEKLFF. Here the CDR3 DNA reads TGTGCCAGCAGCCACCACGTGGGACCTAATGAAAAACTGTTTTTT. The chain combines TRBV14 with TRBJ1-4, with D perhaps matching TRBD1 (5 bases). Germline CDR1 SGHDN, CDR2 FVKESK. Between the trimmed V and J ends, which lost 3 bases and 3 bases, there was a span of 11 bases. CDR3 length equals 15 residues.

This clonotype occurred many times. As DNA, the CDR3 is TGCGCCAGCAGCTTTAACCCAGCCCTCAAAAGCTCCTACGAGCAGTACTTC. Its protein product is CASSFNPALKSSYEQYF. The chain joins TRBV5-1 to TRBJ2-7, with no clear D. The CDR3 consists of 17 residues. V lost 2 bases, J lost 0 bases, and 18 bases lay in between. Germline CDR1 is SGHRS and CDR2 is YFSETQ.

In this sample, this clonotype turned up many times. The V and J genes are TRBV3-1 and TRBJ2-2; the D gene could be TRBD1 or TRBD2 (5 bases each). Germline CDR1 LGHDT, CDR2 YNNKEL (reference sequence). The ends were cut back, 0 bases at V and 6 bases at J, with 11 bases in the middle. There are 15 residues in the CDR3. CDR3 protein: CASSQERGASGELFF. In DNA, the CDR3 is TGTGCCAGCAGCCAAGAAAGGGGAGCGTCCGGGGAGCTGTTTTTT.

Concerning this clonotype itself: The junction departs from germline at one end; a sequencing error may be responsible. The gene calls are TRBV5-1 and TRBJ2-1; D not resolved. Germline V lookup: CDR1 SGHRS, CDR2 YFSETQ. The CDR3 sequence is 15 residues long. CDR3 in amino acids: CAGSLSRRGRDEQFF. CDR3 nucleotide sequence: TGCGCCGGCAGCTTAAGTCGTCGAGGCCGTGATGAGCAGTTCTTC.